This is a list of T cell receptor beta chains from one sample in a study of Ad26.COV2.S vaccination and SARS-CoV-2 variants. Measured with immunoSEQ multiplex PCR; TCRdb has only the in-frame clones, and not every one. The data hold about 370,000 clones, with 75% to 90% observed a single time. The sequencing used peripheral blood, collected in a trial of Ad26.COV2.S vaccine versus placebo. The receptors shown here come from a person aged 18-65 years who received the Ad26.COV2.S COVID-19 vaccine or a placebo. The CDR3 runs from the conserved cysteine through the conserved F or W. A D gene is named only where the DNA matches it firmly. Clone size, where shown, is once, few, many, or a class for clones that have expanded.

V	D	J	size	CDR3	DNA
TRBV14	TRBD1	TRBJ1-5	once	CASSPVLGTGKSQPQHF	TGTGCCAGCAGCCCTGTGCTCGGGACAGGGAAGAGTCAGCCCCAGCATTTT
TRBV4-3	.	TRBJ1-1	.	CASSQIGTTEAFF	TGCGCCAGCAGCCAGATCGGGACAACTGAAGCTTTCTTT
TRBV4-3	.	TRBJ2-7	.	CASSQDEDSSSYEQYF	TGCGCCAGCAGCCAAGATGAGGACTCTAGCTCTTACGAGCAGTACTTC
TRBV27	.	TRBJ1-2	.	CASSPRTGHGYTF	TGTGCCAGCAGTCCTCGGACGGGCCATGGCTACACCTTC
TRBV7-9	TRBD1	TRBJ1-4	.	CASSYDRGPANEKLFF	TGTGCCAGCAGTTACGACAGGGGGCCGGCTAATGAAAAACTGTTTTTT
TRBV5-4	TRBD2	TRBJ2-7	.	CASSLGLAGGAHEQYF	TGTGCCAGCAGCTTAGGACTAGCGGGAGGGGCCCACGAGCAGTACTTC
TRBV7-9	.	TRBJ2-3	.	CASSSAVWGSTDTQYF	TGTGCCAGCAGCTCGGCAGTGTGGGGTAGCACAGATACGCAGTATTTT
TRBV19	.	TRBJ1-3	.	CASSIATFSGNTIYF	TGTGCCAGTAGTATAGCCACCTTCTCTGGAAACACCATATATTTT
TRBV3-1/TRBV3-2	.	TRBJ2-1	.	CASSQDPSSDHEQFF	TGTGCCAGCAGCCAAGATCCGTCTAGCGACCATGAGCAGTTCTTC
TRBV5-6	TRBD1	TRBJ1-3	.	CASSLAQGTGNTIYF	TGTGCCAGCAGCTTGGCACAGGGGACTGGAAACACCATATATTTT
TRBV7-8	.	TRBJ1-4	few	CASSSAGPKLFF	TGTGCCAGCAGCTCCGCCGGGCCCAAACTGTTTTTT
TRBV30	.	TRBJ2-7	.	CAWSVRGSHYEQYF	TGTGCCTGGAGTGTACGGGGGAGTCACTACGAGCAGTACTTC
TRBV5-6	.	TRBJ1-2	.	CASSFIGGGYTF	TGTGCCAGCAGCTTTATCGGGGGAGGCTACACCTTC
TRBV2	.	TRBJ2-5	.	CASRGSSQETQYF	TGTGCCAGCAGGGGGTCCAGCCAAGAGACCCAGTACTTC
TRBV27	.	TRBJ1-2	.	CASSNGGSGYTF	TGTGCCAGCAGTAATGGGGGGTCTGGCTACACCTTC
TRBV21-1	.	TRBJ2-3	few	CASSKDWLAGERVRF	TGTGCCAGCAGCAAAGATTGGCTAGCGGGGGAAAGGGTTAGGTTT